What follows are 2 T cell receptor beta chains derived from one specimen sequenced in a study of early T cells in non-severe SARS-CoV-2 infection. One entry per CDR3 protein, called by TCRdb with MiXCR from the 5' RACE reads. This repertoire shows approximately 110,000 distinct CDR3 sequences, more than 12% found once; its top ten account for about a fifth. Sequences were obtained from whole blood. Receptors originate from an adult who was a healthcare worker with PCR-confirmed SARS-CoV-2 infection or an uninfected control (not recorded which).

This clonotype was recorded many times. This chain joins TRBV20-1 and TRBJ1-1, with D unclear. The V end lost 6 bases, the J end lost 0 bases, and 11 bases lay between the germline ends. The V gene's germline CDR1 is DFQATT and CDR2 SNEGSKA (reference sequence). There are 13 residues in the CDR3. CDR3 sequence reads: CSAPDHMNTEAFF. CDR3 DNA sequence: TGCAGTGCACCAGATCACATGAACACTGAAGCTTTCTTT.

This clonotype was picked up a small number of times. The CDR3 ends on some other residue instead of the conserved phenylalanine or tryptophan, so this is likely a read error. J is TRBJ2-1 and V is TRBV3-1; D is unresolved. In germline, CDR1 is LGHDT, CDR2 YNNKEL (reference sequence). The CDR3 sequence is 12 residues long. CDR3 coding DNA: TGTGCCAGCAGCGAAGATAGCAGGGAGCAGTTCCTC. Translation: CASSEDSREQFL.